This is a list of T cell receptor beta chains from one sample in a study of tumor and adjacent non-tumor tissue in lung cancer. From the multiplex PCR reads, TCRdb called clonotypes with MiXCR, one entry per CDR3 protein. The sample includes 40,000 to 45,000 distinct CDR3 sequences, approximately 60% seen only once; the top ten take about 20%. The sequencing input was distant non-tumor lung tissue. The receptors originated from a middle-aged woman with non-small cell lung cancer. CDR3s include the opening cysteine and the closing phenylalanine or tryptophan.

v_call	j_call	cdr3_length	cdr3_aa
TRBV6-2/TRBV6-3	TRBJ2-1	15	CASSFGTGARDEQFF
TRBV5-1	.	19	CASRNPRTSGWTSTDTQHF
TRBV7-3	TRBJ2-5	13	CASSQGAGETQYF
TRBV2	TRBJ2-1	13	CASSDVGLITQFF
TRBV10-3	TRBJ2-7	18	CAISEPTSGTGVSYEQYF
TRBV6-4	TRBJ2-1	15	CVSNARGAKSNEQFF
TRBV12-3/TRBV12-4	TRBJ1-1	13	CASKRDLSTKAFF
TRBV6-6	TRBJ2-7	12	CASRQCSYEQYF
TRBV11-2	TRBJ2-7	14	CASGLVPNSYKQYF
TRBV11-1	TRBJ2-7	14	CASRPGQGIYEQYF
TRBV4-1	TRBJ1-1	15	CASSPSSRGVTEAFF
TRBV11-1	TRBJ1-1	15	CPSGLTGQGVTEAFF
TRBV5-6	TRBJ2-4	13	CASSLGQGTVQYF
TRBV10-3	TRBJ1-1	15	CAISESVVRETEAFF
TRBV29-1	TRBJ2-7	13	CSAIGAVSYEQYF
TRBV12-3/TRBV12-4	TRBJ2-3	17	CTSSGGQSGIDTDTQYF
TRBV28	TRBJ2-4	15	CASSFEGGVKNIQYF
TRBV30	TRBJ1-5	16	CAWSVRPGDTNQPQHF
TRBV29-1	TRBJ2-1	16	CSVAGPGGPYGNEQFF
TRBV10-1	TRBJ2-1	16	CASSEAAGESYNEQFF
TRBV11-3	TRBJ1-4	14	CASSPGHLNEKLFF
TRBV30	TRBJ1-6	16	CAWSEFVGGYNSPLHF
TRBV30	TRBJ2-5	15	CAWDSYELRRGTQYF
TRBV6-2/TRBV6-3	TRBJ1-6	14	CASASAGVDSPLHF
TRBV21-1	TRBJ2-3	15	CASTAPISLPDTQYF
TRBV6-5	TRBJ2-1	14	CASKGDWGYNEQFF
TRBV11-3	TRBJ2-3	15	CASSLEAVNTDAQFF
TRBV6-1	TRBJ1-5	19	CASRMVGCDRGYSNQPQHF
TRBV9	TRBJ2-2	15	CASKEGGANTGELSF
TRBV6-6	TRBJ2-7	14	CASSPRDGGNEQYF
TRBV11-2	TRBJ1-2	15	CASSLETPGRYGYTF
TRBV11-2	TRBJ2-4	13	CASSIRQMDVQYF
TRBV24-1	TRBJ2-3	16	CATSDFGASSTDTQYF
TRBV6-6	TRBJ2-3	15	CASSYPGGRTDTQYF
TRBV4-1	TRBJ2-1	17	CASSQGNGSGGYNEQFF
TRBV23-1	TRBJ2-3	13	CATPGRSTDTQYF
TRBV6-5	TRBJ1-3	16	CASSFRTGSPGNTIYF
TRBV20-1	TRBJ1-6	17	CSARDQTARLLNSPLHF
TRBV12-3/TRBV12-4	TRBJ2-3	16	CASTPQMLAGFHTQCF
TRBV29-1	TRBJ2-1	15	CSVEASEPLNIEQFF
TRBV11-3	TRBJ2-1	16	CVSSPRPRSSKNEQFF
TRBV4-2	TRBJ2-3	16	CTSSQGLAGGPDTQYF
TRBV12-3/TRBV12-4	TRBJ2-3	15	CASRRVGTGGDTQYF
TRBV11-2	TRBJ1-6	16	CPSSREQTAANSPLHF
TRBV29-1	TRBJ2-4	16	CSVEFPLAGAGDIQYF
TRBV20-1	TRBJ2-1	15	CSAGASGSVYNEQFF
TRBV28	TRBJ2-7	14	CASSRLAGMYEQYF
TRBV11-1	TRBJ2-7	14	CGSSRTGDSYEQYF
TRBV4-1	TRBJ1-6	16	CANSLRDSLSNSPLHF
TRBV11-3	.	16	CASSAEGTSGGNEQYF
TRBV7-9	TRBJ2-3	17	CASRGPGLGGPADTQYF
TRBV7-9	TRBJ1-1	12	CASSPRSGEAFF
TRBV29-1	TRBJ2-1	9	CGAGYEQFF